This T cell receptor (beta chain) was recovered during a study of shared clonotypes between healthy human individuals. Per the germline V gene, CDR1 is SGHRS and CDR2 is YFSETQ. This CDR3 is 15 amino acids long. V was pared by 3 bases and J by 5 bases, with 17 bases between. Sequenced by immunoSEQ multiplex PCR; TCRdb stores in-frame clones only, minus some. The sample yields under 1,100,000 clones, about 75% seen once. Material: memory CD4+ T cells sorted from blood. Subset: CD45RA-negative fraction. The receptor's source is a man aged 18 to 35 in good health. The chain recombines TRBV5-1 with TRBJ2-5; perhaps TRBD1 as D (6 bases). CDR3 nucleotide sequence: TGCGCCAGCAGCTCACCTCAGGGGACGGCGGAGACCCAGTACTTC. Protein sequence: CASSSPQGTAETQYF. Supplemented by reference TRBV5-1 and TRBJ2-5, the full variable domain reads KAGVTQTPRYLIKTRGQQVTLSCSPISGHRSVSWYQQTPGQGLQFLFEYFSETQRNKGNFPGRFSGRQFSNSRSEMNVSTLELGDSALYLCASSSPQGTAETQYFGPGTRLLVL.